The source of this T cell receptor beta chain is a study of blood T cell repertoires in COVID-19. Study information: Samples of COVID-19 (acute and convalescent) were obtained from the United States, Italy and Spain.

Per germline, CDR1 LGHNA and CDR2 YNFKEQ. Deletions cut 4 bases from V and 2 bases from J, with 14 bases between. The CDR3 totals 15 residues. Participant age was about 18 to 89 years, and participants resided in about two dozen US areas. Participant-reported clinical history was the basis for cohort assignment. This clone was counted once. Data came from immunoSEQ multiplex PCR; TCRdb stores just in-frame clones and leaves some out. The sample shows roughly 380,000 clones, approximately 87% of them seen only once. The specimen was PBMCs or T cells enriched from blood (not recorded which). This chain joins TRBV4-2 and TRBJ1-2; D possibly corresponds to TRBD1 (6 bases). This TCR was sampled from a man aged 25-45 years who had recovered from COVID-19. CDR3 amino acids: CASSPSTGTNYGYTF. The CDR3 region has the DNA TGTGCCAGCAGCCCGTCTACAGGGACCAACTATGGCTACACCTTC.